These 8 T cell receptor beta chains were all obtained from the same sample, sequenced in a study of blood T cell repertoires in COVID-19. Profiled with immunoSEQ multiplex PCR; TCRdb holds only in-frame clones, not every one. Of 55,000 to 75,000 clones in the sample, roughly 84% were seen once. The sequenced sample consisted of peripheral blood. Receptors originate from a man older than 75 with COVID-19, enrolled during active disease.

The chain recombines TRBV3-1 (or the pseudogene TRBV3-2) with TRBJ2-2, with 14 bases lining up with TRBD2. The CDR3 length is 16 residues. Trimming took 4 bases from V and 4 from J; bases not matched to a gene: 2. Germline values: CDR1 LGHDT, CDR2 YNNKEL (reference sequence). The CDR3 is CASSRGLAGGTGELFF. CDR3 nucleotides: TGTGCCAGCAGCCGTGGACTAGCGGGAGGCACCGGGGAGCTGTTTTTT.

This chain joins TRBV7-2 and TRBJ2-5; D call uncertain. Trimming pared 8 bases from V and 2 bases from J, leaving 12 bases between. The CDR3 has 13 residues. Germline values: CDR1 SGHTA, CDR2 FQGNSA. The CDR3 is CASFGRSQETQYF. The CDR3 region has the DNA TGTGCCAGCTTCGGTCGTTCTCAAGAGACCCAGTACTTC.

This chain links TRBV5-6 with TRBJ2-7; D gene uncertain. Trimming cost V 4 bases and J 6 bases, with 14 bases left between them. The CDR3 is 13 amino acids. Germline CDR1 and CDR2: SGHDT and YYEEEE. The CDR3 DNA reads TGTGCCAGCAGCCGATTTGTATCGGGCGAGCAGTACGTC. Translated: CASSRFVSGEQYV.

This clone was detected only once. V is TRBV3-1 (or the pseudogene TRBV3-2) and J is TRBJ2-3; weak D call: TRBD1 (5 bases). The V gene's germline CDR1 is LGHDT and CDR2 YNNKEL (reference sequence). With 4 bases removed from V and 0 bases from J, the gap between germline ends came to 11 bases. The CDR3 is made up of 15 amino acids. The CDR3 coding sequence is TGTGCCAGCAGCCCAGGGCACGATAGCACAGATACGCAGTATTTT. This translates into CASSPGHDSTDTQYF.

Only one count was recorded for this clone. The J gene is TRBJ1-2, the V gene TRBV5-1, with D maybe TRBD1 (6 bases). The germline gives CDR1 SGHRS, CDR2 YFSETQ. The V end was cut by 4 bases, the J end by 4 bases, with 17 bases between. The CDR3 is made up of 15 amino acids. CDR3 sequence: CASSPHRDTGYGYTF. The CDR3 DNA sequence: TGCGCCAGCAGCCCCCATCGGGACACAGGCTATGGCTACACCTTC.

This clone appeared a few times. The chain carries TRBV19 and TRBJ1-5; tentative D call: TRBD1 (6 bases). The germline gives CDR1 LNHDA, CDR2 SQIVND (reference sequence). V was clipped by 2 bases and J by 5 bases, with 13 bases between them. CDR3 length: 15 residues. CDR3 nucleotide sequence: TGTGCCAGTAGTATAATGACAGGTAGGGATCAGCCCCAGCATTTT. Its protein product is CASSIMTGRDQPQHF.

The chain is built from TRBV29-1 and TRBJ1-4; 8 bases match TRBD1. Germline V gene data show CDR1 as SQVTM and CDR2 as ANQGSEA. The V segment lost 3 bases and the J segment 4 bases; nucleotides outside the gene matches: 1. The CDR3 is 13 residues long. The CDR3, as DNA: TGCAGCGTTGACGGACAGGGTAATGAAAAACTGTTTTTT. The encoded protein is CSVDGQGNEKLFF.

V usage is TRBV19 and J usage is TRBJ1-5; 7 nucleotides line up with TRBD1. V was pared by 7 bases and J by 2 bases, with 14 bases of the junction left unmatched. CDR3 size: 17 residues. Germline CDR1 is LNHDA and CDR2 is SQIVND (reference sequence). CDR3 nucleotides: TGTGCCAGTACCTCCACCCACTACAGGGGTGGCAATCAGCCCCAGCATTTT. It is translated as CASTSTHYRGGNQPQHF.